Below, 3 T cell receptor beta chains from the same sample are listed, as sequenced in a study of blood T cell repertoires in COVID-19. The method was immunoSEQ multiplex PCR; TCRdb's version includes in-frame clones alone and lacks a portion of them. The sample has around 100,000 clones, approximately 89% seen once; the top ten hold 11%. Sequenced material: peripheral blood. The receptors come from a man of 80 years or more with acute or convalescent COVID-19.

The genes are TRBV5-1 and TRBJ2-6; no reliable D call. Germline V gene lookup returns CDR1 SGHRS and CDR2 YFSETQ. The CDR3 is made up of 16 amino acids. Trimming cost V 0 bases and J 0 bases, with 7 bases left between them. CDR3 DNA: TGCGCCAGCAGCTTGGACAGCCTCTCTGGGGCCAACGTCCTGACTTTC. Residues: CASSLDSLSGANVLTF.

The chain carries TRBV28 and TRBJ2-5; 12 nucleotides agree with TRBD2. The ends lost 10 bases at V and 2 bases at J; junction bases unmatched: 8. Looked up from germline, CDR1 is MDHEN and CDR2 is SYDVKM. The CDR3 extends over 15 amino acids. The chain's CDR3 is CATKTSGSGQETQYF. CDR3 DNA: TGTGCCACCAAGACTAGCGGGAGTGGGCAAGAGACCCAGTACTTC.

This clone was observed once. The chain employs TRBV3-1 (or the pseudogene TRBV3-2) and TRBJ2-1; 10 positions agree with TRBD2. The J segment lost 10 bases and the V segment lost 4 bases, leaving 7 bases of the junction unmatched. The CDR3 contains 14 residues. CDR1 LGHDT and CDR2 YNNKEL come from the germline V gene (reference sequence). As DNA, the CDR3 is TGTGCCAGCAGCCGGACTAGCGGTCTACGGGAGCAGTTCTTC. This gives the protein CASSRTSGLREQFF.